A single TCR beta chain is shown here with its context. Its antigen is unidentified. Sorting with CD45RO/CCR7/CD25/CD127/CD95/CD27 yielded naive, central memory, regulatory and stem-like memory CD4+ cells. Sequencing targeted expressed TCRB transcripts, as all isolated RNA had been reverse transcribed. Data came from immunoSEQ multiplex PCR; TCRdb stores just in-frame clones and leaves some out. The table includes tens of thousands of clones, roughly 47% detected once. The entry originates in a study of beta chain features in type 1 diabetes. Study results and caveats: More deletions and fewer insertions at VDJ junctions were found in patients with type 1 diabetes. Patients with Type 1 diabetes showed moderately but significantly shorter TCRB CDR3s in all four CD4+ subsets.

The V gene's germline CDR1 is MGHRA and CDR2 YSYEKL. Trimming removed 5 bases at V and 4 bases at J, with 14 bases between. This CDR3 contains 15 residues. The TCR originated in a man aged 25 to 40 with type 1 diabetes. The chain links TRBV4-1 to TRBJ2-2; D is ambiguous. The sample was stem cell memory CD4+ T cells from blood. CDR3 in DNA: TGCGCCAGCAGCTACGCGTCTTCCCCCACCGGGGAGCTGTTTTTT. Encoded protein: CASSYASSPTGELFF.